This T cell receptor beta chain stems from a study of T cell responses to AZD1222 COVID-19 vaccine. Study as a whole: Both about-4-week and about-12-week second-dose recipients were combined.

The study's findings and limits: Repertoire sampling happened only post peak T cell response. With two AZD1222 doses given, Spike-specific TCR breadth and depth both rose.

Concerning this clone: Its antigen is still unknown.

V was cut by 1 base and J by 0 bases, with 13 bases left in between. CDR3 length equals 16 residues. Germline V gene sequence: CDR1 GTSNPN, CDR2 SVGIG (reference sequence). TCRdb keeps only in-frame clones here, not all; method: immunoSEQ multiplex PCR. The table shows 45,000 to 60,000 clones, with over 60% occurring only once. The receptor comes from an adult in good health. The input for sequencing was peripheral blood, taken on day 0 of AZD1222 vaccination. The chain combines TRBV30 with TRBJ1-3; D is undetermined. The chain's CDR3 is CAWSAYRHVSGNTIYF. The CDR3 bases are TGTGCCTGGAGTGCCTATCGACACGTCTCTGGAAACACCATATATTTT. Full variable domain (rest looked up from reference TRBV30 and TRBJ1-3): SQTIHQWPATLVQPVGSPLSLECTVEGTSNPNLYWYRQAAGRGLQLLFYSVGIGQISSEVPQNLSASRPQDRQFILSSKKLLLSDSGFYLCAWSAYRHVSGNTIYFGEGSWLTVV.